This T cell receptor (beta chain) stems from a study of cytomegalovirus exposure and HLA in healthy donors. Study-wide points: Three chains linked to CMV were shown in vitro to be specific for CMV antigens. Rarity held for most TCR sequences, but there were some public TCRs that occurred in many donors. Subsequent analysis revealed that first-cohort TCR clusters tended to co-occur in the 130 or so validation repertoires.

This CDR3 has 13 amino acids. Germline CDR1 reads ENHRY; CDR2 reads SYGVKD. V lost 4 bases to trimming and J lost 6 bases; unmatched junction nucleotides: 5. Only a few counts were recorded for this clone. No antigen is known for it. Measured with immunoSEQ multiplex PCR; TCRdb has only the in-frame clones, and not every one. Of some 340,000 clones listed, approximately 86% are singletons. This chain links TRBV10-3 with TRBJ1-2; TRBD1 matches at 7 bases. The receptor was derived from a woman between 25 and 40 years old in good health and CMV-seropositive. Sequences were obtained from PBMCs. The CDR3 sequence: CAISGQQGHGYTF. CDR3 coding DNA: TGTGCCATCAGTGGACAACAGGGGCATGGCTACACCTTC.